This TCR beta chain was sequenced for a study of blood T cell repertoires in COVID-19. The authors' processing: Scientists estimated how many nucleated cells there were by amplifying reference gene primers. The assay was immunoSEQ multiplex PCR, and TCRdb's table has in-frame clones only and misses some. Clonal size and the V and J genes are those of that table, whereas D and trimming came from the DNA. The data show 87,000 or so clones, 87% seen once. Germline-derived CDR1 and CDR2 are MNHEY and SVGAGI. The ends were cut back, 2 bases at V and 6 bases at J, with 19 bases in the middle. The CDR3 runs 16 residues.

The receptor was derived from a woman in her 50s with active or convalescent COVID-19. V is TRBV6-5 and J is TRBJ1-2; no reliable D call. Material: peripheral blood. This CDR3 is CASSYTTGAGNHGYTF. The DNA of the CDR3 is TGTGCCAGCAGTTACACTACGGGCGCGGGGAACCATGGCTACACCTTC.